This passage covers 27 T cell receptor beta chains from one sample sequenced in a study of blood T cell repertoires in COVID-19. This table comes from immunoSEQ multiplex PCR, and its TCRdb copy is limited to in-frame clones, with some not included. The sample holds 70,000 to 85,000 clones, approximately 86% seen once. Sequenced sample: peripheral blood. These receptors originate from a woman in her fifties or sixties with acute or convalescent COVID-19.

The rearrangement joins TRBV6-5 to TRBJ2-3; D is perhaps TRBD2 (6 bases). V was clipped by 0 bases and J by 3 bases, with 10 bases between them. The CDR3 length is 15 residues. Looked up from germline, CDR1 is MNHEY and CDR2 is SVGAGI. Here the CDR3 reads CASSYSTRGTDTQYF. The CDR3 coding sequence is TGTGCCAGCAGTTACTCGACTCGGGGGACAGATACGCAGTATTTT.

The genes are TRBV7-2 and TRBJ2-7; 10 positions match TRBD1. Germline V gene data show CDR1 as SGHTA and CDR2 as FQGNSA. CDR3 size: 14 residues. The J segment lost 2 bases and the V segment lost 5 bases, leaving 3 bases of the junction unmatched. For the CDR3, the DNA is TGTGCCAGCAGCCCTGGACAGGGGGCCTACGAGCAGTACTTC. Its protein is CASSPGQGAYEQYF.

This sequence joins TRBV5-6 and TRBJ2-5; 9 nucleotides align to TRBD1. J lost 1 base, V lost 0 bases, and 4 bases had no gene match. Germline assignment: CDR1 SGHDT and CDR2 YYEEEE. This CDR3 has 16 residues. The CDR3 DNA reads as TGTGCCAGCAGCTTGGGGCCGACAGGGGGCCAAGAGACCCAGTACTTC. As protein: CASSLGPTGGQETQYF.

The gene calls are TRBV24-1 and TRBJ2-2, with 7 bases aligning to TRBD1. Germline loops: CDR1 KGHDR, CDR2 SFDVKD. CDR3 length: 13 amino acids. Trimming took 9 bases from V and 6 from J; bases not matched to a gene: 6. Written as DNA, the CDR3 is TGTGCCACCGAGGGGGCAATCTCCGGGGAGCTGTTTTTT. Translating it yields CATEGAISGELFF.

The chain joins TRBV7-6 to TRBJ2-1; D is perhaps TRBD2 (7 bases). There are 16 residues in the CDR3. V was cut by 1 base and J by 8 bases, with 18 bases left in between. CDR1 SGHVS and CDR2 FNYEAQ come from the germline V gene. The CDR3 DNA is TGTGCCAGCAGCTTAGGGGGCGGGGGCCACACCCATGAGCAGTTCTTC. This encodes CASSLGGGGHTHEQFF.

In its sample, this clone was seen a few times. The J gene is TRBJ1-1, the V gene TRBV7-2; 7 positions match TRBD1. Germline-derived CDR1 and CDR2 are SGHTA and FQGNSA. CDR3 length: 15 amino acids. With 5 bases clipped from V and 4 bases from J, the junction kept 10 bases outside the gene matches. CDR3: CASSPDSGGTTEAFF. As DNA, the CDR3 is TGTGCCAGCAGCCCGGATTCAGGGGGGACCACTGAAGCTTTCTTT.

This clone was detected only once. The chain joins TRBV10-2 to TRBJ2-2; D possibly corresponds to TRBD2 (5 bases). The germline gives CDR1 WSHSY, CDR2 SAAADI. The V and J ends lost 6 bases and 4 bases respectively, with 9 bases between them. The CDR3 is made up of 13 amino acids. CDR3 nucleotides: TGCGCCAGCAGAGAAAGCGGCACCGGGGAGCTGTTTTTT. Its protein is CASRESGTGELFF.

V is TRBV6-2 or TRBV6-3 and J is TRBJ1-1; D perhaps matches TRBD1 (5 bases). The germline V and J ends were trimmed by 2 bases and 5 bases, with 15 bases remaining between them. The germline V gene encodes CDR1 MNHEY and CDR2 SVGEGT. CDR3 length equals 15 residues. Written as DNA, the CDR3 is TGTGCCAGCAGTTACCCCAACAGGTTTAGGACTGAAGCTTTCTTT. Translation: CASSYPNRFRTEAFF.

This chain connects TRBV30 to TRBJ1-3, with 9 positions matching TRBD1. The CDR3 is 12 amino acids. After removal of 7 bases from V and 3 bases from J, the junction contained 1 base not matched to a gene. CDR1 and CDR2 from the germline V gene are GTSNPN and SVGIG (reference sequence). The CDR3 nucleotides read TGTGCCTTGGGACAGGGTGGAAACACCATATATTTT. Translated: CALGQGGNTIYF.

The genes are TRBV15 and TRBJ2-3, with 8 bases that match TRBD2. After removal of 2 bases from V and 4 bases from J, the junction contained 11 bases not matched to a gene. The CDR3 consists of 17 residues. Germline V gene lookup returns CDR1 LNHNV and CDR2 YYDKDF (reference sequence). The CDR3 nucleotides are TGTGCCACCAGCAGAACCACGGGGGGGCACACACCAGATACGCAGTATTTT. As protein: CATSRTTGGHTPDTQYF.

V and J are TRBV11-2 and TRBJ1-1; D unclear. Germline V gene lookup returns CDR1 SGHAT and CDR2 FQNNGV. The CDR3 is made up of 13 amino acids. V shed 5 bases and J shed 2 bases, with 9 bases lying between them. CDR3 sequence reads: CASSPRGNTEAFF. DNA of the CDR3: TGTGCCAGCAGCCCACGGGGAAACACTGAAGCTTTCTTT.

About this clone itself: Within the sample, other DNA sequences also encode this same CDR3. The chain recombines TRBV7-2 with TRBJ2-5, with 7 nucleotides matching TRBD1. Germline V gives CDR1 SGHTA, CDR2 FQGNSA. After removal of 5 bases from V and 2 bases from J, the junction contained 2 bases not matched to a gene. The CDR3 consists of 13 residues. The CDR3 DNA reads TGTGCCAGCAGCCGGGACAGACAAGAGACCCAGTACTTC. It is translated as CASSRDRQETQYF.

This clone was seen more than once but under ten times. The CDR3 reads CASSARGRLNGYTF. The CDR3 region has the DNA TGTGCCAGTAGCGCCAGGGGGCGGTTAAATGGCTACACCTTC. The gene calls are TRBV19 and TRBJ1-2, with 8 nucleotides matching TRBD1. Germline V gene sequence: CDR1 LNHDA, CDR2 SQIVND (reference sequence). The CDR3 length is 14 residues. Unmatched junction bases numbered 9, after V lost 6 bases and J lost 6 bases. The full variable domain, in which reference TRBV19 and TRBJ1-2 provide the parts outside the CDR3, is DGGITQSPKYLFRKEGQNVTLSCEQNLNHDAMYWYRQDPGQGLRLIYYSQIVNDFQKGDIAEGYSVSREKKESFPLTVTSAQKNPTAFYLCASSARGRLNGYTFGSGTRLTVV.

CDR3 sequence: CASTHLRGGHEQYF. Written as DNA, the CDR3 is TGTGCCAGCACTCACCTACGCGGGGGCCACGAGCAGTACTTC. This chain links TRBV11-2 with TRBJ2-7; TRBD2 is a possible D gene (7 bases). Germline-derived CDR1 and CDR2 are SGHAT and FQNNGV. V lost 7 bases and J lost 5, with 18 bases in between. The CDR3 loop spans 14 amino acids.

The gene calls are TRBV6-4 and TRBJ2-1, with 8 positions matching TRBD1. CDR3 length equals 17 residues. The trim removed 2 bases at V and 6 bases at J, leaving 12 bases unmatched. The germline CDR1 and CDR2 sequences are MRHNA and SNTAGT. The CDR3 DNA sequence: TGTGCCAGCAGTGACCTCCCAGGGGGCAACCCCTTCAATGAGCAGTTCTTC. Protein: CASSDLPGGNPFNEQFF.

The chain uses TRBV3-1 (or the pseudogene TRBV3-2) and TRBJ2-5, with a weak D call TRBD1 (5 bases). The germline gives CDR1 LGHDT, CDR2 YNNKEL (reference sequence). The CDR3 runs to 18 residues. Trimming stripped 1 base from V and 5 bases from J, with 23 bases between. The CDR3 DNA sequence: TGTGCCAGCAGCCAAGTAATCCGTGGCCAGGGTACGACGGAGACCCAGTACTTC. Translated: CASSQVIRGQGTTETQYF.

The table lists this clone with a count of one. This chain joins TRBV6-4 and TRBJ2-2; a weak D match, TRBD2 (5 bases). Germline V CDR1 and CDR2: MRHNA, SNTAGT. The CDR3 extends over 14 amino acids. Trimming left V 4 bases short and J 6 bases short, with 12 bases between. The CDR3 reads CASSVGVSAGELFF. CDR3 sequence (DNA): TGTGCCAGCAGTGTCGGGGTATCTGCCGGGGAGCTGTTTTTT.

To note about this clone: The sample holds other DNA sequences that translate to the same CDR3. The chain couples TRBV27 to TRBJ1-5; D not certain. The CDR3 contains 13 residues. Looked up from germline, CDR1 is MNHEY and CDR2 is SMNVEV (reference sequence). The V and J ends lost 3 bases and 0 bases respectively, with 3 bases between them. This chain's CDR3 is CASSFYSNQPQHF. CDR3 bases: TGTGCCAGCAGTTTTTATAGCAATCAGCCCCAGCATTTT.

The V and J genes are TRBV6-2 or TRBV6-3 and TRBJ2-1; D is perhaps TRBD1 (5 bases). Germline CDR1 reads MNHEY; CDR2 reads SVGEGT. Trimming removed 2 bases at V and 2 bases at J, with 10 bases between. The CDR3 extends over 15 amino acids. CDR3 amino acids: CASSYAGKTYNEQFF. DNA for the CDR3: TGTGCCAGCAGTTACGCAGGGAAAACCTACAATGAGCAGTTCTTC.

This chain uses TRBV19 with TRBJ2-7; no clear D. There are 13 residues in the CDR3. Trimming left V 7 bases short and J 5 bases short, with 15 bases between. Germline assignment: CDR1 LNHDA and CDR2 SQIVND (reference sequence). The CDR3: CASIGPGQDEQYF. CDR3 coding DNA: TGTGCCAGTATTGGTCCTGGGCAGGACGAGCAGTACTTC.

In this sample, this clone turned up once. The chain is built from TRBV4-3 and TRBJ2-1; TRBD2 might be the D (5 bases). The CDR3 sequence is 13 residues long. The germline V and J ends were trimmed by 0 bases and 10 bases, with 10 bases remaining between them. Germline V CDR1 and CDR2: LGHNA, YSLEER. The DNA of the CDR3 is TGCGCCAGCAGCCAAGATTGGCGGGTAGAGCAGTTCTTC. It yields the protein CASSQDWRVEQFF.

The V call is TRBV19, the J call TRBJ1-6; possible D gene TRBD1, 6 bases. CDR3 length: 14 amino acids. Germline assignment: CDR1 LNHDA and CDR2 SQIVND (reference sequence). Trimming stripped 6 bases from V and 9 bases from J, with 15 bases between. The CDR3 sequence: CASSQDSLGSPLHF. CDR3 bases: TGTGCCAGTAGCCAGGACAGCCTTGGTTCACCCCTCCACTTT.

This clone occurred a few times. The chain links TRBV28 to TRBJ1-5; D remains unclear. The CDR3 consists of 11 residues. Trimming took 6 bases from V and 3 from J, leaving 3 bases between them. Germline V gives CDR1 MDHEN, CDR2 SYDVKM. The CDR3 sequence is CASSVNQPQHF. The CDR3 nucleotides read TGTGCCAGCAGCGTCAATCAGCCCCAGCATTTT.

The genes are TRBV6-1 and TRBJ2-2, with 12 nucleotides matching TRBD2. V shed 4 bases and J 0 bases; nucleotides not matched to a gene: 0. This CDR3 has 16 residues. The germline V gene has CDR1 MNHNS and CDR2 SASEGT. The CDR3: CASSGTSGTNTGELFF. The CDR3 coding sequence is TGTGCCAGCAGTGGGACTAGCGGGACGAACACCGGGGAGCTGTTTTTT.

The chain couples TRBV4-2 to TRBJ1-2; tentative D call: TRBD1 (5 bases). This CDR3 region has 14 residues. The germline CDR1 and CDR2 sequences are LGHNA and YNFKEQ. Deletions cut 0 bases from V and 7 bases from J, with 12 bases between. CDR3 in amino acids: CASSQEGGAGGYTF. CDR3 nucleotide sequence: TGTGCCAGCAGCCAAGAGGGAGGGGCTGGTGGCTACACCTTC.

The genes are TRBV27 and TRBJ1-4; D possibly corresponds to TRBD1 (5 bases). CDR1 and CDR2 (germline): MNHEY, SMNVEV (reference sequence). The V end was cut by 2 bases, the J end by 7 bases, with 11 bases between. CDR3 length equals 14 residues. The CDR3 sequence is CASSLGAGGEKLFF. The CDR3 nucleotides read TGTGCCAGCAGTTTAGGGGCGGGGGGTGAAAAACTGTTTTTT.

This clone was seen once. CDR3 sequence (DNA): TGTGCCAGCAGTTACCCCAGGACAGGGCACACTGAAGCTTTCTTT. Translated, it gives CASSYPRTGHTEAFF. The chain couples TRBV6-2 or TRBV6-3 to TRBJ1-1; TRBD1 agrees at 8 bases. The CDR3 is 15 residues long. Trimming cost V 2 bases and J 3 bases; bases outside gene matches: 5. Per the germline V gene, CDR1 is MNHEY and CDR2 is SVGEGT.